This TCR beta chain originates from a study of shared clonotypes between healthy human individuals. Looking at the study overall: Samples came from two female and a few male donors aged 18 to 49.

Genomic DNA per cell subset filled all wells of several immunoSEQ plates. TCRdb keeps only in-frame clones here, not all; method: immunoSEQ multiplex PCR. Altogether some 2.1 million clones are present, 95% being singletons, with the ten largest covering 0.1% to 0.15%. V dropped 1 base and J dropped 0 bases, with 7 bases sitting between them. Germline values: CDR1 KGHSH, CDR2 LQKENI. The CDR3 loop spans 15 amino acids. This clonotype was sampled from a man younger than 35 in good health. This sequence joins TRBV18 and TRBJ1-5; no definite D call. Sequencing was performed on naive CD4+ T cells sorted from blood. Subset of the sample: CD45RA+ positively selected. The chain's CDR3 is CASSPLSDSNQPQHF. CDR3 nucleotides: TGTGCCAGCTCACCACTTTCGGATAGCAATCAGCCCCAGCATTTT.